This T cell receptor (delta chain) was captured in a study of γδ T cells in repeated Plasmodium falciparum infection. Study background: Donors were malaria-exposed Malian children or age- and gender-matched Australian children. Malian gammadelta TCRs were studied during no-transmission periods and across acute malaria episodes. General study results and limits: One small rural Malian village, predominantly a single ethnic group, supplied the cohort. Many TCRgamma sequences overlapped between individuals in stable Vgamma9/Vdelta2+ repertoires.

This clone was counted ten times or more. Its antigen is currently unknown. The TCRdb record carries a much larger clone's protein, which differs from this DNA's translation at residue 15; a read error is the likely cause, and the protein listed here is the DNA translation. The ends lost 0 bases at V and 7 bases at J; junction bases unmatched: 20. Germline V CDR1 and CDR2: GEAIGNYY, EKD. The length of the CDR3 is 19 residues. Flow sorting of PBMC yielded separate Vgamma9/Vdelta2+ and Vdelta2-negative gammadelta T cell populations for bulk repertoire analysis. TCRdb fed the multiplex PCR reads into CATT to redo clone calling. Here the sample spans approximately 90,000 delta-chain clones, more than 0.85% being singletons.

The rearrangement uses TRDV2 and TRDJ1; 9 bases fit TRDD3. No J gene was available from TCRdb, and it was assigned here by a germline match of the DNA. The sequence was obtained from a pool of human donors (malaria-infected and uninfected, not separated). The sample consisted of gamma-delta T cells from blood. The CDR3 sequence is CACDTGGYWGTPGIGKLIF. The CDR3 nucleotides are TGTGCCTGTGACACCGGGGGGTACTGGGGGACCCCGGGGATCGGTAAACTCATCTTT.